Shown below are 18 T cell receptor beta chains from a single sample sequenced in a study of cytomegalovirus exposure and HLA in healthy donors. The PCR was carried out with 60 Vbeta primers and 13 Jbeta primers. Data came from immunoSEQ multiplex PCR; TCRdb stores just in-frame clones and leaves some out. The repertoire holds fewer than 250,000 clones, with around 76% as singletons. Sequenced sample: PBMCs. The receptors here all came from a man in his forties or fifties in good health and CMV-seropositive.

Here the CDR3 DNA reads TGTGCCAGCATTTCGGTTAGCAATCAGCCCCAGCATTTT. Amino acids: CASISVSNQPQHF. The chain combines TRBV6-1 with TRBJ1-5, with D unclear. Trimming took 7 bases from V and 0 from J, leaving 7 bases between them. Germline CDR1 is MNHNS and CDR2 is SASEGT. The CDR3 runs to 13 residues.

Turning to this clone: Germline and junction disagree at one end, which may indicate a read error. V usage is TRBV7-7 and J usage is TRBJ2-5; unclear D gene. Looked up from germline, CDR1 is SSHAT and CDR2 is FNYEAQ (reference sequence). The CDR3 is made up of 14 amino acids. The CDR3 DNA follows: TGTGCTAGCAGCTTAGGTAACAGCCAAGAGACCCAGTACTTC. Its protein product is CASSLGNSQETQYF. Looking up the rest from reference TRBV7-7 and TRBJ2-5 gives the full variable domain: GAGVSQSPRYKVTKRGQDVTLRCDPISSHATLYWYQQALGQGPEFLTYFNYEAQPDKSGLPSDRFSAERPEGSISTLTIQRTEQRDSAMYRCASSLGNSQETQYFGPGTRLLVL.

The chain has TRBV11-3 and TRBJ2-7, with TRBD2 matching over 10 bases. Germline CDR1 SGHNT, CDR2 YENEEA. The CDR3 loop spans 16 amino acids. The J segment lost 5 bases and the V segment lost 1 base, leaving 8 bases of the junction unmatched. CDR3 in DNA: TGTGCCAGCAGCTTAGGGGTGGCTAGCGGGAGCCACGAGCAGTACGTC. Its translation is CASSLGVASGSHEQYV.

The chain links TRBV7-8 to TRBJ2-5; 13 bases align to TRBD2. CDR1 is SGHVS and CDR2 is FQNEAQ in the germline V gene. This CDR3 has 18 amino acids. J gave up 2 bases and V 4 bases, and 10 bases lay outside the gene matches. CDR3 DNA: TGTGCCAGCAGCTCAGACCTTCGACTAGCGGGAGGTCAAGAGACCCAGTACTTC. It codes for CASSSDLRLAGGQETQYF. Full variable domain (rest looked up from reference TRBV7-8 and TRBJ2-5): GAGVSQSPRYKVAKRGQDVALRCDPISGHVSLFWYQQALGQGPEFLTYFQNEAQLDKSGLPSDRFFAERPEGSVSTLKIQRTQQEDSAVYLCASSSDLRLAGGQETQYFGPGTRLLVL.

The chain recombines TRBV5-1 with TRBJ2-2; TRBD1 might be the D (6 bases). This CDR3 is 16 amino acids long. CDR1 and CDR2 from the germline V gene are SGHRS and YFSETQ. The V end was cut by 0 bases, the J end by 4 bases, with 13 bases between. CDR3 sequence (DNA): TGCGCCAGCAGCTTGGTGCAGGGGAGCTTCACCGGGGAGCTGTTTTTT. This sequence encodes CASSLVQGSFTGELFF.

The table lists this clone with a few counts. V usage is TRBV25-1 and J usage is TRBJ2-2; D possibly corresponds to TRBD1 (5 bases). The CDR3 contains 14 residues. V dropped 4 bases and J dropped 3 bases, with 9 bases sitting between them. Germline CDR1 reads MGHDK; CDR2 reads SYGVNS. The CDR3 region is CASSGDSYTGELFF. Here the CDR3 DNA reads TGTGCCAGCAGTGGCGACAGCTACACCGGGGAGCTGTTTTTT.

The V call is TRBV4-1, the J call TRBJ2-7; 7 nucleotides align to TRBD1. This CDR3 comprises 13 residues. From germline, CDR1 is MGHRA and CDR2 YSYEKL. The trim removed 4 bases at V and 6 bases at J, leaving 6 bases unmatched. The chain's CDR3 is CASSLVQGREQYV. CDR3 DNA: TGCGCCAGCAGCCTCGTACAGGGGCGCGAGCAGTACGTC.

This clone was picked up a small number of times. J is TRBJ2-5 and V is TRBV7-2, with TRBD1 matching 7 bases. CDR3 length: 16 residues. Germline loops: CDR1 SGHTA, CDR2 FQGNSA. The junction had 9 bases not matched to a gene; V was cut back by 3 bases and J by 2 bases. The CDR3 loop is CASSLMSGTAQETQYF. The CDR3 coding sequence is TGTGCCAGCAGCTTGATGTCCGGGACAGCTCAAGAGACCCAGTACTTC.

V is TRBV6-1 and J is TRBJ2-7; 12 bases align to TRBD2. Trimming at V came to 4 bases and at J to 5 bases, leaving 6 bases not matched to a gene. The CDR3 consists of 15 residues. Germline values: CDR1 MNHNS, CDR2 SASEGT. The CDR3 loop reads CASSVTSGSFDEQYV. As DNA, the CDR3 is TGTGCCAGCAGTGTGACTAGCGGGAGTTTCGACGAGCAGTACGTC.

This rearrangement joins TRBV7-9 to TRBJ2-2, with TRBD2 as a possible D gene (5 bases). The CDR3 consists of 16 residues. Trimming cost V 4 bases and J 5 bases, with 17 bases left between them. Germline assignment: CDR1 SEHNR and CDR2 FQNEAQ (reference sequence). The CDR3 protein is CASSSSGGGPTGELFF. The DNA for the CDR3 is TGTGCCAGCAGCTCCAGTGGCGGCGGGCCTACCGGGGAGCTGTTTTTT.

The J gene is TRBJ2-1, the V gene TRBV19; the D is unclear. The CDR3 covers 13 residues. Looked up from germline, CDR1 is LNHDA and CDR2 is SQIVND (reference sequence). V lost 3 bases and J lost 0, with 3 bases in between. Here the CDR3 reads CASSMSSYNEQFF. CDR3 nucleotides: TGTGCCAGTAGTATGAGCTCCTACAATGAGCAGTTCTTC.

V is TRBV4-2 and J is TRBJ2-2; TRBD1 matches at 9 bases. Germline V gene sequence: CDR1 LGHNA, CDR2 YNFKEQ. Losses at the gene ends were 4 bases for V and 6 bases for J; bases not matched to a gene: 6. The length of the CDR3 is 15 residues. The DNA for the CDR3 is TGTGCCAGCAGCCCACCGGGACAGGGATCCGGGGAGCTGTTTTTT. It specifies CASSPPGQGSGELFF.

This rearrangement joins TRBV5-6 to TRBJ2-7, with 7 bases identical to TRBD1. The V gene's germline CDR1 is SGHDT and CDR2 YYEEEE. The CDR3 runs to 15 residues. V lost 3 bases and J lost 1; bases outside the gene matches: 7. This CDR3 reads CASSSKTGSSYEQYF. CDR3 bases: TGTGCCAGCAGCTCGAAGACAGGGTCGTCCTACGAGCAGTACTTC.

The gene calls are TRBV27 and TRBJ1-6, with TRBD1 matching over 7 bases. Per germline, CDR1 MNHEY and CDR2 SMNVEV (reference sequence). The trim removed 4 bases at V and 6 bases at J, leaving 6 bases unmatched. The CDR3 length is 15 residues. CDR3 protein: CASSYAGTVNSPLHF. CDR3 coding DNA: TGTGCCAGCAGTTATGCCGGGACAGTTAATTCACCCCTCCACTTT.

Concerning this clone itself: The sample has other DNA sequences that encode this CDR3 too. V is TRBV19 and J is TRBJ1-2, with D unclear. Germline loops: CDR1 LNHDA, CDR2 SQIVND (reference sequence). Trimming shortened V by 1 base and J by 6 bases, and 6 bases separated the two germline ends. CDR3 length: 12 residues. This chain's CDR3 is CASSIGGNGYTF. CDR3 nucleotide sequence: TGTGCCAGTAGTATAGGCGGGAATGGCTACACCTTC. Variable domain in full (rest from reference TRBV19 and TRBJ1-2): DGGITQSPKYLFRKEGQNVTLSCEQNLNHDAMYWYRQDPGQGLRLIYYSQIVNDFQKGDIAEGYSVSREKKESFPLTVTSAQKNPTAFYLCASSIGGNGYTFGSGTRLTVV.

The chain combines TRBV2 with TRBJ2-5, with 12 bases identical to TRBD1. J lost 5 bases, V lost 6 bases, and 7 bases had no gene match. The CDR3 contains 15 residues. Germline CDR1 and CDR2: SNHLY and FYNNEI. The CDR3 loop reads CASSAGTGGGETQYF. CDR3 bases: TGTGCCAGCAGCGCCGGGACAGGGGGCGGGGAGACCCAGTACTTC. The whole variable domain, remainder taken from reference TRBV2 and TRBJ2-5, is EPEVTQTPSHQVTQMGQEVILRCVPISNHLYFYWYRQILGQKVEFLVSFYNNEISEKSEIFDDQFSVERPDGSNFTLKIRSTKLEDSAMYFCASSAGTGGGETQYFGPGTRLLVL.

This chain connects TRBV4-2 to TRBJ1-5; 7 nucleotides line up with TRBD1. CDR3 length: 16 residues. The germline V gene has CDR1 LGHNA and CDR2 YNFKEQ. The V gene end was trimmed by 4 bases and the J gene end by 0 bases; junction bases not matched to a gene: 6. Written as DNA, the CDR3 is TGTGCCAGCAGCCTTACCGGGACAGATAGCAATCAGCCCCAGCATTTT. Protein sequence: CASSLTGTDSNQPQHF.

The J gene is TRBJ1-2, the V gene TRBV18; D is perhaps TRBD1 (5 bases). Between the trimmed V and J ends, which lost 0 bases and 5 bases, there was a span of 7 bases. This CDR3 contains 13 residues. CDR1 and CDR2 from the germline V gene are KGHSH and LQKENI. CDR3 sequence: CASSPPEGYGYTF. CDR3 DNA sequence: TGTGCCAGCTCACCACCGGAGGGGTATGGCTACACCTTC.